This is a list of T cell receptor beta chains from one sample in a study of spatial heterogeneity in lung cancer. Each CDR3 protein is one row after TCRdb ran MiXCR on the 5' RACE reads. The repertoire holds about 3,700 distinct CDR3 sequences, with around 5% as singletons. Sample: lung tumor tissue, taken at surgery. These receptors came from a female donor with early-stage non-small cell lung cancer. CDR3s include the opening cysteine and the closing phenylalanine or tryptophan. The D gene is left open where the match is weak. Clone size is not always given. Where it is, it says once, few, many or a class for expanded clones.

abundance: medium-sized
j_gene: TRBJ2-2
v_gene: TRBV2
d_gene: TRBD2
CDR3nt: TGTGCCAGCCGTAGAGGGTCCGCCGGGACTAGCGGGAGGGGAACCGGGGAGCTGTTTTTT
CDR3aa: CASRRGSAGTSGRGTGELFF

abundance: medium-sized
j_gene: TRBJ1-1
v_gene: TRBV29-1
d_gene: -
CDR3nt: TGCAGCGTTGGCGAGGTCGGGAACGCTTTCTTT
CDR3aa: CSVGEVGNAFF

abundance: many
j_gene: TRBJ1-5
v_gene: TRBV28
d_gene: TRBD1
CDR3nt: TGTGCCAGCAGCTCCGGGACAGGGTCTCAGCCCCAGCATTTT
CDR3aa: CASSSGTGSQPQHF

abundance: many
j_gene: TRBJ2-3
v_gene: TRBV5-6
d_gene: -
CDR3nt: TGTGCCAGCAGGTTTATGGGGGATACGCAGTATTTT
CDR3aa: CASRFMGDTQYF

abundance: medium-sized
j_gene: TRBJ2-3
v_gene: TRBV7-8
d_gene: -
CDR3nt: TGTGCCAGCAGCTTGAATTCAGATACGCAGTATTTT
CDR3aa: CASSLNSDTQYF

abundance: -
j_gene: TRBJ2-1
v_gene: TRBV18
d_gene: TRBD1
CDR3nt: TGTGCCAGCTCACCCCCGGGACAGGGGGGTTTAGCGGGAGTGTTCTTC
CDR3aa: CASSPPGQGGLAGVFF

abundance: medium-sized
j_gene: TRBJ2-7
v_gene: TRBV4-1
d_gene: -
CDR3nt: TGCGCCAGCAGCCAAGTCAGTGGGACGAACGAGCAGTACTTC
CDR3aa: CASSQVSGTNEQYF

abundance: medium-sized
j_gene: TRBJ1-2
v_gene: TRBV12-3/TRBV12-4
d_gene: -
CDR3nt: TGTGCCAGCACCGTAGACAGGACCAACTATGGCTACACCTTC
CDR3aa: CASTVDRTNYGYTF

abundance: medium-sized
j_gene: TRBJ2-1
v_gene: TRBV4-2
d_gene: TRBD2
CDR3nt: TGTGCCAGCAGCCTCCAGCGGGGTATGTACAATGAGCAGTTCTTC
CDR3aa: CASSLQRGMYNEQFF

abundance: large
j_gene: TRBJ1-5
v_gene: TRBV6-5
d_gene: TRBD1
CDR3nt: TGTGCCAGCAGTACCCTTCGACAGGGCTCCAATCAGCCCCAGCATTTT
CDR3aa: CASSTLRQGSNQPQHF